This TCR beta chain is drawn from a study of blood T cell repertoires in COVID-19. Study-level information: Both acute and convalescent COVID-19 samples were obtained from the United States, Italy and Spain. The cDNA or gDNA used as material had been derived from T cells, B-cell-depleted T cells, or PBMCs.

CDR1 is SNHLY, CDR2 FYNNEI, per germline. This CDR3 has 14 amino acids. Trimming shortened V by 1 base and J by 5 bases, and 9 bases separated the two germline ends. This clone is a singleton in its sample. The repertoire was sequenced with immunoSEQ multiplex PCR; TCRdb's copy has only in-frame clones and lacks some. The repertoire consists of 80,000 or so clones, with around nine tenths occurring once and the leading ten covering about 2.3%. The sequencing input was peripheral blood. This receptor was obtained from a man aged 50 to 60 with acute or convalescent COVID-19. V is TRBV2 and J is TRBJ1-5; tentative D call: TRBD1 (5 bases). CDR3 nucleotide sequence: TGTGCCAGCAGTGAAGGACAGCCATATCAGCCCCAGCATTTT. Amino acids: CASSEGQPYQPQHF.